Sequencing of this T cell receptor beta chain was carried out in a study of blood T cells in healthy people across ages. In the study overall: About one barcoded beta molecule per two T cells came from capture by template switching. Study results and limitations: Naive CD4+ cell counts and diversity both ran higher in long-lived than in aged donors. For the donors, CMV status was unknown and possibly confounded expanded clonotype changes.

About this clonotype: The antigen remains undetermined.

Alongside a J-beta primer mix, a sample-barcoded 5' primer served in a second PCR lasting 7 to 11 cycles. TCRdb re-called the 5' RACE reads with MiXCR, one entry per CDR3 protein. This sample has hundreds of thousands of distinct CDR3 sequences, with 40% to 45% found just once. Germline V CDR1 and CDR2: SGHTA, FQGNSA. The CDR3 extends over 16 amino acids. J was trimmed by 3 bases and V by 5 bases; bases with no gene match: 10. The sample was blood. The receptor comes from a man aged 80 or over in good health. V is TRBV7-2 and J is TRBJ2-5, with TRBD1 matching 9 bases. The CDR3 loop reads CASSVRQGGYKETQYF. As DNA, the CDR3 is TGTGCCAGCAGCGTTCGACAGGGGGGTTACAAAGAGACCCAGTACTTC.